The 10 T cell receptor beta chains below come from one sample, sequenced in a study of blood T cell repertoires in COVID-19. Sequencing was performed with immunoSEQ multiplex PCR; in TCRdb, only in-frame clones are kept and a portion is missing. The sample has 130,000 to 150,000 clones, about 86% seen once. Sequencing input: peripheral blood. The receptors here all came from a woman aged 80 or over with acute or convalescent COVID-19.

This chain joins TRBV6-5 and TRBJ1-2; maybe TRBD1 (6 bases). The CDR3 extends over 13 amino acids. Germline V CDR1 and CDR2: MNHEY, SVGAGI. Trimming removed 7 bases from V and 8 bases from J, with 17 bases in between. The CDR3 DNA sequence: TGTGCCAGCACCGAGGGGGGGTATGAGGGCTACACCTTC. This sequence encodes CASTEGGYEGYTF.

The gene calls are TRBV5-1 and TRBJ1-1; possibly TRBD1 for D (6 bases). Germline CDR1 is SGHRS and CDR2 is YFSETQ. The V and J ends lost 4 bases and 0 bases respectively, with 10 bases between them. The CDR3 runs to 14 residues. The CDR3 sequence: CASSLGGMNTEAFF. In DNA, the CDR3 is TGCGCCAGCAGCCTAGGGGGTATGAACACTGAAGCTTTCTTT.

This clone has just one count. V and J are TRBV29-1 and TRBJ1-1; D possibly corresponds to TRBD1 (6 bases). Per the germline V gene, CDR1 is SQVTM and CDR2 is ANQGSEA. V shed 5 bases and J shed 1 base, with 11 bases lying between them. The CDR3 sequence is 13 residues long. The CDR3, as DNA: TGCAGCGTTCGAGGACAGACGAACACTGAAGCTTTCTTT. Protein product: CSVRGQTNTEAFF.

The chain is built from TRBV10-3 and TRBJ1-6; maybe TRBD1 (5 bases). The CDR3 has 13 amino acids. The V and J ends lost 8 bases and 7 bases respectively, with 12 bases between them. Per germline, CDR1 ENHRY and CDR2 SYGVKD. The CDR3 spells CAIVQDLNSPLHF. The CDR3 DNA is TGTGCCATCGTACAGGATCTCAATTCACCCCTCCACTTT.

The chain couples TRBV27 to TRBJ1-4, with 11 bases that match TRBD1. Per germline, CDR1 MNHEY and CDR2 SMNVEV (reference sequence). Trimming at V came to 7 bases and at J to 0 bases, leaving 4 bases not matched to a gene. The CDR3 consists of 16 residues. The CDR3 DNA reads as TGTGCCAGCACCTCGGGACAGGGGGCAACTAATGAAAAACTGTTTTTT. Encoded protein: CASTSGQGATNEKLFF.

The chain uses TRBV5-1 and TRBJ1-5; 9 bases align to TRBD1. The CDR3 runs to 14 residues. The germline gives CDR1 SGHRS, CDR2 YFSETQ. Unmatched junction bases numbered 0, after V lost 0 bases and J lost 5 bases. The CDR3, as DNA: TGCGCCAGCAGCTTGGGGGACAGGGATCAGCCCCAGCATTTT. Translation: CASSLGDRDQPQHF.

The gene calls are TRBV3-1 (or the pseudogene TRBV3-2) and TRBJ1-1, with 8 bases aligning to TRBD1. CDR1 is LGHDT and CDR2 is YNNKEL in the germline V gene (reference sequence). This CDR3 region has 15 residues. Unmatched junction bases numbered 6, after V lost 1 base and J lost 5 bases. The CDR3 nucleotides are TGTGCCAGCAGCCAAGGGACAGGGTTAGAGACTGAAGCTTTCTTT. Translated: CASSQGTGLETEAFF.

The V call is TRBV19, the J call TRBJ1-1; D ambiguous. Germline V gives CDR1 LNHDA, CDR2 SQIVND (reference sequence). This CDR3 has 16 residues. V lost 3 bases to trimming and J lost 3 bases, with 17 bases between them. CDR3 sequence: CASSISPGERYTEAFF. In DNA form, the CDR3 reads TGTGCCAGTAGTATTTCACCCGGTGAGAGGTACACTGAAGCTTTCTTT.

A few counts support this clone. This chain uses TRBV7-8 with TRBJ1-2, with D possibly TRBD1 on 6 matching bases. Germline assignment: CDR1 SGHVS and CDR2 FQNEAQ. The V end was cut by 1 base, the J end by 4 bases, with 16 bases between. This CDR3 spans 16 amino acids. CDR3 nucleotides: TGTGCCAGCAGCTTAGGGACAGATCCTTCCCTCTATGGCTACACCTTC. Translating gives CASSLGTDPSLYGYTF. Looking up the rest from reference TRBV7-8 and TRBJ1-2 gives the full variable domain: GAGVSQSPRYKVAKRGQDVALRCDPISGHVSLFWYQQALGQGPEFLTYFQNEAQLDKSGLPSDRFFAERPEGSVSTLKIQRTQQEDSAVYLCASSLGTDPSLYGYTFGSGTRLTVV.

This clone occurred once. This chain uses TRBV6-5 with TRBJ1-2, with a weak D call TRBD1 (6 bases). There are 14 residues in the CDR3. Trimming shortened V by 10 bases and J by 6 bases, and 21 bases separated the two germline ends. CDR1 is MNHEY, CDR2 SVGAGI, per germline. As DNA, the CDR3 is TGTGCCATCTTTGAGCCCGGGACATCGGATGGCTACACCTTC. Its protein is CAIFEPGTSDGYTF.